One and the same sample provided the 12 T cell receptor beta chains below, sequenced in a study of blood T cell repertoires in COVID-19. Using immunoSEQ multiplex PCR, the repertoire was profiled, and TCRdb retains in-frame clones only, with some absent. Here the sample spans around 54,000 clones, 90% being singletons. The specimen sequenced was peripheral blood. These receptors all stem from a woman between 40 and 55 years old with active COVID-19.

This chain uses TRBV12-3 or TRBV12-4 with TRBJ2-2; D remains ambiguous. Trimming cost V 3 bases and J 7 bases, with 9 bases left between them. This CDR3 contains 13 residues. CDR3 in DNA: TGTGCCAGCAGTTTCGGGTCCCGCGGGGAGCTGTTTTTT. It translates to CASSFGSRGELFF.

This clone was counted between two and nine times. This chain connects TRBV4-1 to TRBJ1-2; TRBD1 matches at 7 bases. CDR1 MGHRA and CDR2 YSYEKL come from the germline V gene. The CDR3 runs to 15 residues. Unmatched junction bases numbered 10, after V lost 2 bases and J lost 7 bases. The CDR3 nucleotides are TGCGCCAGCAGCCAAACCGACAGGGAGGCGCGTGGCTACACCTTC. Translated: CASSQTDREARGYTF.

V usage is TRBV6-5 and J usage is TRBJ1-2; 7 nucleotides agree with TRBD1. This CDR3 contains 13 residues. Germline V gene sequence: CDR1 MNHEY, CDR2 SVGAGI. V lost 4 bases to trimming and J lost 2 bases; unmatched junction nucleotides: 1. CDR3: CASSSDRNYGYTF. CDR3 nucleotide sequence: TGTGCCAGCAGTTCGGACAGGAACTATGGCTACACCTTC.

This chain uses TRBV6-2 or TRBV6-3 with TRBJ2-1; 7 nucleotides match TRBD2. Germline V gene lookup returns CDR1 MNHEY and CDR2 SVGEGT. V was pared by 6 bases and J by 5 bases, with 10 bases of the junction left unmatched. The length of the CDR3 is 15 residues. CDR3 amino acids: CASSPLLRGDNEQFF. The CDR3 nucleotides are TGTGCCAGCAGCCCCCTCCTTCGGGGGGACAATGAGCAGTTCTTC.

The CDR3 spells CASSRDSPSGGETQYF. The CDR3 nucleotides read TGTGCCAGCAGCCGAGATTCGCCTAGCGGGGGCGAGACCCAGTACTTC. This rearrangement joins TRBV3-1 (or the pseudogene TRBV3-2) to TRBJ2-5; 10 nucleotides align to TRBD2. Germline CDR1 is LGHDT and CDR2 is YNNKEL (reference sequence). The CDR3 sequence is 16 residues long. V lost 4 bases to trimming and J lost 5 bases; unmatched junction nucleotides: 10.

The gene calls are TRBV5-8 and TRBJ2-3; the D gene is possibly TRBD2 (5 bases). This CDR3 comprises 14 residues. Germline loops: CDR1 SGHTS, CDR2 YDEGEE. Trimming shortened V by 0 bases and J by 6 bases, and 11 bases separated the two germline ends. CDR3: CASSLAASLDTQYF. The CDR3 nucleotides read TGTGCCAGCAGCTTGGCTGCTAGCTTGGATACGCAGTATTTT.

This chain links TRBV2 with TRBJ2-2; D remains unclear. Germline CDR1 and CDR2: SNHLY and FYNNEI. V shed 2 bases and J shed 7 bases, with 14 bases lying between them. The CDR3 sequence is 15 residues long. CDR3 coding DNA: TGTGCCAGCAGTGAATCTGGTTCCCTGAGCGGGGAGCTGTTTTTT. As protein: CASSESGSLSGELFF. Based on the CDR3 plus reference TRBV2 and TRBJ2-2, the full variable domain is EPEVTQTPSHQVTQMGQEVILRCVPISNHLYFYWYRQILGQKVEFLVSFYNNEISEKSEIFDDQFSVERPDGSNFTLKIRSTKLEDSAMYFCASSESGSLSGELFFGEGSRLTVL.

This clone was seen only once. The V and J genes are TRBV15 and TRBJ1-4; tentative D call: TRBD1 (5 bases). The CDR3 consists of 17 residues. CDR1 and CDR2 from the germline V gene are LNHNV and YYDKDF (reference sequence). Trimming cost V 1 base and J 5 bases, with 17 bases left between them. CDR3 bases: TGTGCCACCAGCAGAGGGAGTGTCAGGGTACAAAATGAAAAACTGTTTTTT. It translates to CATSRGSVRVQNEKLFF.

V gene TRBV21-1 combines with J gene TRBJ1-3; the D call in the table, TRBD1, was not verified against the DNA. TRBV21-1 is a known pseudogene. CDR3 size: 19 residues. CDR3 sequence: CASRIGLTTRGSAGNTIYF. The CDR3 nucleotides read TGTGCCAGCAGGATAGGCCTAACCACCAGGGGTAGTGCTGGAAACACCATATATTTT.

The gene calls are TRBV6-5 and TRBJ1-1; maybe TRBD1 (5 bases). Germline CDR1 and CDR2: MNHEY and SVGAGI. The V and J ends lost 5 bases and 4 bases respectively, with 11 bases between them. The CDR3 consists of 13 residues. CDR3: CASSQRDSTEAFF. The CDR3 DNA sequence: TGTGCCAGCAGTCAAAGGGACTCCACTGAAGCTTTCTTT.

Of note for this clone: The junction differs from germline at one of its ends, possibly a read error. V usage is TRBV2 and J usage is TRBJ1-1; D not resolved. This CDR3 has 13 residues. Germline V gene lookup returns CDR1 SNHLY and CDR2 FYNNEI. The CDR3 here is CASNRVMKTEAFF. The DNA of the CDR3 is TGTGCCAGCAATCGGGTGATGAAGACTGAAGCTTTCTTT. The full variable domain, completed using reference TRBV2 and TRBJ1-1, is EPEVTQTPSHQVTQMGQEVILRCVPISNHLYFYWYRQILGQKVEFLVSFYNNEISEKSEIFDDQFSVERPDGSNFTLKIRSTKLEDSAMYFCASNRVMKTEAFFGQGTRLTVV.

V gene TRBV11-3 combines with J gene TRBJ2-5, with D perhaps TRBD2 (6 bases). Germline V CDR1 and CDR2: SGHNT, YENEEA. V gave up 5 bases and J gave up 2 bases, with 18 bases separating them. The CDR3 loop spans 16 amino acids. CDR3 in DNA: TGTGCCAGCAGCCGCAGACTAGTACCAAATCAAGAGACCCAGTACTTC. Translating gives CASSRRLVPNQETQYF.